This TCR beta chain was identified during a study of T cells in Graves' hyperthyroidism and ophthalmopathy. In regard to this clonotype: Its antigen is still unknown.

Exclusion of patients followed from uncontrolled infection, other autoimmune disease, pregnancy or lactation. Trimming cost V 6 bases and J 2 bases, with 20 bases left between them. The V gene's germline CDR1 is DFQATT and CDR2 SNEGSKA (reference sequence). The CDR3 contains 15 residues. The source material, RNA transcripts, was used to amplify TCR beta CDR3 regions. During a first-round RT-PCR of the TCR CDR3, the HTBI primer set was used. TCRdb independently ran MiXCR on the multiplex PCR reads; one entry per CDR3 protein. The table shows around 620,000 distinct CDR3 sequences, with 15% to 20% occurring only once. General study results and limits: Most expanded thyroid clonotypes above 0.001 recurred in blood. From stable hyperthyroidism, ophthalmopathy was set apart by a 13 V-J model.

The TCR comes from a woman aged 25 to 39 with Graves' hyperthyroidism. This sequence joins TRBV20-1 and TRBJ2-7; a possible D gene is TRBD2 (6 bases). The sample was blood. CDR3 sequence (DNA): TGCAGTGCGAACCCACCGAGGGCGGGAACCTACGAGCAGTACTTC. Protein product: CSANPPRAGTYEQYF.